What follows are 25 T cell receptor beta chains derived from one specimen sequenced in a study of T cells in localized non-small cell lung cancer. This table comes from immunoSEQ multiplex PCR, and its TCRdb copy is limited to in-frame clones, with some not included. The table has 55,000 to 75,000 clones, 85% to 90% seen once. The material was peripheral blood, obtained before any cancer treatment. The receptors were gathered from a male donor aged 60 or older with stage III squamous cell lung carcinoma.

The CDR3, as DNA: TGTGCCAGCTCACTCGTGACAGGGAAGGCAGCTTTCTTT. Translated, it gives CASSLVTGKAAFF. J is TRBJ1-1 and V is TRBV18, with 7 bases aligning to TRBD1. This CDR3 spans 13 amino acids. The J segment lost 10 bases and the V segment lost 4 bases, leaving 9 bases of the junction unmatched. CDR1 and CDR2 from the germline V gene are KGHSH and LQKENI.

The rearrangement links TRBV5-4 to TRBJ2-7; the D gene is possibly TRBD1 (5 bases). Germline V gene sequence: CDR1 SGHNT, CDR2 YYREEE (reference sequence). The CDR3 is 15 amino acids. V gave up 3 bases and J gave up 0 bases, with 13 bases separating them. CDR3 in DNA: TGTGCCAGCAGCTCCTCGACAGTCTTCTCCTACGAGCAGTACTTC. It is translated as CASSSSTVFSYEQYF.

The chain joins TRBV18 to TRBJ2-2; 8 bases are shared with TRBD1. The length of the CDR3 is 15 residues. J gave up 4 bases and V 5 bases, and 6 bases lay outside the gene matches. In germline, CDR1 is KGHSH, CDR2 LQKENI. In DNA form, the CDR3 reads TGTGCCAGCTCAAGCTCAGGGGGCATCACCGGGGAGCTGTTTTTT. Residues: CASSSSGGITGELFF.

The V call is TRBV9, the J call TRBJ2-2; TRBD1 might be the D (5 bases). This CDR3 comprises 13 residues. Germline loops: CDR1 SGDLS, CDR2 YYNGEE. V gave up 4 bases and J gave up 9 bases, with 13 bases separating them. The CDR3 sequence: CASSFQGTRELFF. CDR3 in DNA: TGTGCCAGCAGCTTCCAGGGTACCAGGGAGCTGTTTTTT.

This chain joins TRBV25-1 and TRBJ1-6, with 9 nucleotides matching TRBD1. The V gene's germline CDR1 is MGHDK and CDR2 SYGVNS. V was pared by 4 bases and J by 10 bases, with 8 bases of the junction left unmatched. The CDR3 consists of 15 residues. The CDR3 region is CASSGWGQGSSPLHF. The CDR3 DNA reads TGTGCCAGCAGTGGGTGGGGACAGGGTTCGTCACCCCTCCACTTT.

The chain recombines TRBV7-2 with TRBJ2-6; 8 bases match TRBD1. After removal of 1 base from V and 0 bases from J, the junction contained 2 bases not matched to a gene. This CDR3 comprises 17 residues. CDR1 and CDR2 from the germline V gene are SGHTA and FQGNSA. This CDR3 is CASSLGTGLSGANVLTF. Here the CDR3 DNA reads TGTGCCAGCAGCTTAGGGACAGGGCTCTCTGGGGCCAACGTCCTGACTTTC.

The chain is built from TRBV18 and TRBJ2-4; 14 nucleotides align to TRBD2. The germline V gene encodes CDR1 KGHSH and CDR2 LQKENI. The CDR3 is made up of 17 amino acids. The trim removed 3 bases at V and 3 bases at J, leaving 4 bases unmatched. The CDR3 region has the DNA TGTGCCAGCTCACCGGGACTAGCGGGGGTCGACAAAAACATTCAGTACTTC. This translates into CASSPGLAGVDKNIQYF.

The CDR3 loop reads CAISGRNEQFF. CDR3 sequence (DNA): TGTGCCATCAGTGGAAGAAATGAGCAGTTCTTC. V is TRBV10-3 and J is TRBJ2-1; D remains unclear. Germline V gene sequence: CDR1 ENHRY, CDR2 SYGVKD. CDR3 length: 11 amino acids. V lost 4 bases and J lost 7, with 5 bases in between.

J is TRBJ2-5 and V is TRBV18, with D perhaps TRBD1 or TRBD2 (5 bases each). The V gene lost 1 base and the J gene lost 5 bases, with 8 bases spanning the gap. Germline V CDR1 and CDR2: KGHSH, LQKENI. The length of the CDR3 is 13 residues. In DNA form, the CDR3 reads TGTGCCAGCTCACCACGGGGGTTTGAGACCCAGTACTTC. As protein: CASSPRGFETQYF.

The J gene is TRBJ2-7, the V gene TRBV2, with 12 bases identical to TRBD2. With V trimmed by 6 bases and J by 9 bases, 21 bases remained unmatched. The V gene's germline CDR1 is SNHLY and CDR2 FYNNEI. CDR3 length: 18 amino acids. In DNA form, the CDR3 reads TGTGCCAGCAGGTTTTCCGGAGGACTAGCGGGGTCAACTTGGGGGCAGTACGTC. Its protein is CASRFSGGLAGSTWGQYV.

CDR3 bases: TGCGCCAGCAGTCAATCAGATCGGGTTCACACTGAAGCTTTCTTT. As protein: CASSQSDRVHTEAFF. V is TRBV23-1 and J is TRBJ1-1; D remains ambiguous. TRBV23-1 is an ORF, with its function uncertain. The CDR3 has 15 residues. Trimming stripped 0 bases from V and 3 bases from J, with 11 bases between.

The chain joins TRBV7-3 to TRBJ1-1, with D uncertain. This CDR3 region has 15 residues. Per the germline V gene, CDR1 is SGHTA and CDR2 is FQGTGA. Trimming took off 7 bases at V and 4 bases at J, with 19 bases between the two ends. The DNA of the CDR3 is TGTGCCAGCACCCGCCGGGAGGGCGCGGGCACTGAAGCTTTCTTT. As protein: CASTRREGAGTEAFF.

This chain links TRBV10-2 with TRBJ2-1; unclear D gene. Germline CDR1 WSHSY, CDR2 SAAADI. V was shortened by 4 bases and J by 0 bases, with 4 bases between the two germline ends. This CDR3 region has 13 residues. CDR3 sequence (DNA): TGCGCCAGCAGTGTCGACTCCTACAATGAGCAGTTCTTC. Translation gives CASSVDSYNEQFF.

This chain uses TRBV7-9 with TRBJ2-2; TRBD2 aligns across 11 bases. This CDR3 region has 18 residues. Germline CDR1 SEHNR, CDR2 FQNEAQ (reference sequence). The V and J ends lost 0 bases and 0 bases, in that order; junction bases with no gene match: 3. The CDR3, as DNA: TGTGCCAGCAGCTTAGCTAGCGGGGGGGTGACGAACACCGGGGAGCTGTTTTTT. Its translation: CASSLASGGVTNTGELFF.

The chain combines TRBV7-2 with TRBJ2-3, with D hard to call. Germline CDR1 SGHTA, CDR2 FQGNSA. V lost 1 base, J lost 2 bases, and 7 bases lay in between. The CDR3 runs to 14 residues. The CDR3 DNA follows: TGTGCCAGCAGCTTAGGGCACCTCACAGATACGCAGTATTTT. Amino acid sequence: CASSLGHLTDTQYF.

The chain carries TRBV5-4 and TRBJ2-1; TRBD1 aligns across 11 bases. The CDR3 has 13 amino acids. The V gene end was trimmed by 3 bases and the J gene end by 15 bases; junction bases not matched to a gene: 8. CDR1 is SGHNT and CDR2 is YYREEE in the germline V gene (reference sequence). CDR3 sequence (DNA): TGTGCCAGCAGCTATGATCCGGGACAGGGGGTGTTCTTC. Translating it yields CASSYDPGQGVFF.

This clone was observed a handful of times. This sequence joins TRBV19 and TRBJ1-5; 9 bases are shared with TRBD1. The germline V gene has CDR1 LNHDA and CDR2 SQIVND (reference sequence). Losses at the gene ends were 6 bases for V and 2 bases for J; bases not matched to a gene: 5. This CDR3 is 15 amino acids long. DNA of the CDR3: TGTGCCAGTAGACAGGGGGCGGCCGGCAATCAGCCCCAGCATTTT. As protein: CASRQGAAGNQPQHF.

CDR3 sequence reads: CASSIPQGQGAYEQYF. DNA of the CDR3: TGTGCCAGTAGTATACCGCAAGGACAGGGGGCCTACGAGCAGTACTTC. The chain links TRBV19 to TRBJ2-7; 10 bases match TRBD1. The V gene's germline CDR1 is LNHDA and CDR2 SQIVND (reference sequence). The CDR3 is 16 amino acids. Unmatched junction bases numbered 6, after V lost 2 bases and J lost 2 bases.

In this sample, this clone turned up a few times. The chain combines TRBV4-1 with TRBJ2-7; D is ambiguous. V shed 0 bases and J shed 6 bases, with 9 bases lying between them. CDR3 length equals 13 residues. Germline assignment: CDR1 MGHRA and CDR2 YSYEKL. CDR3 amino acids: CASSQDMGGEQYV. CDR3 coding DNA: TGCGCCAGCAGCCAAGATATGGGCGGCGAGCAGTACGTC.

V gene TRBV6-5 combines with J gene TRBJ1-4, with D perhaps matching TRBD1 (5 bases). The V end was cut by 5 bases, the J end by 7 bases, with 14 bases between. The CDR3 runs 14 residues. Germline assignment: CDR1 MNHEY and CDR2 SVGAGI. CDR3 coding DNA: TGTGCCAGCAGTCCCCGGGAGACAGTTGAAAAACTGTTTTTT. This encodes CASSPRETVEKLFF.

The rearrangement links TRBV6-1 to TRBJ1-1, with TRBD1 matching over 7 bases. Germline CDR1 and CDR2: MNHNS and SASEGT. The CDR3 sequence is 13 residues long. J was trimmed by 4 bases and V by 6 bases; bases with no gene match: 5. The CDR3: CASSDRVSTEAFF. The CDR3 DNA is TGTGCCAGCAGCGACAGGGTTTCCACTGAAGCTTTCTTT.

The chain carries TRBV7-9 and TRBJ2-3; TRBD2 matches 10 bases. Germline V lookup: CDR1 SEHNR, CDR2 FQNEAQ (reference sequence). The CDR3 is made up of 15 amino acids. Germline trimming cut 5 bases from V and 2 bases from J; bases unmatched to any gene: 4. The CDR3 DNA follows: TGTGCCAGCAGCCGTAGCGGGGGGAACACAGATACGCAGTATTTT. Its protein product is CASSRSGGNTDTQYF.

The genes are TRBV7-3 and TRBJ2-7; TRBD1 matches 7 bases. J lost 3 bases, V lost 1 base, and 0 bases had no gene match. Germline values: CDR1 SGHTA, CDR2 FQGTGA. The CDR3 covers 13 residues. The CDR3 DNA is TGTGCCAGCAGCTTAAACAGGGGCTACGAGCAGTACTTC. Amino acid sequence: CASSLNRGYEQYF.

CDR3 DNA: TGCGCCAGCAGCAGAGGACAGCTCACCGGGGAGCTGTTTTTT. Translation gives CASSRGQLTGELFF. This sequence joins TRBV10-1 and TRBJ2-2, with a weak D call TRBD1 (6 bases). Germline V lookup: CDR1 WNHNN, CDR2 SYGVQD (reference sequence). Between the trimmed V and J ends, which lost 6 bases and 4 bases, there was a span of 12 bases. CDR3 length: 14 amino acids.

This clone was observed a handful of times. The CDR3 is CASSLEGTVYGYTF. The CDR3 DNA follows: TGCGCCAGCAGCTTGGAAGGGACGGTCTATGGCTACACCTTC. The rearrangement joins TRBV5-1 to TRBJ1-2; tentatively, D is TRBD1 (5 bases). Germline V CDR1 and CDR2: SGHRS, YFSETQ. Trimming took off 0 bases at V and 4 bases at J, with 10 bases between the two ends. The CDR3 has 14 residues.